Reported below is one T cell receptor (beta chain). What it recognizes is unknown. The source of the sample is a study of CXCR3-negative and CXCR3-positive naive CD8 T cells. The CDR3 totals 15 residues. Germline assignment: CDR1 ENHRY and CDR2 SYGVKD. Study-wide findings and caveats: Comparison of naive cells showed more hydrophobic TRB CDR3s in CXCR3-positive than in CXCR3-negative naive cells.

The libraries of TRB cDNA were constructed through 5' RACE using UMI labels. Reanalyzing the 5' RACE reads, TCRdb keeps one entry per CDR3 protein, without DNA. Across around 88,000 distinct CDR3 sequences, the top ten clones capture 0.85% to 1.4% of the sample. Naive cells were sorted as CD45RO-, CCR7+, CD27+ and CD95-. Source material: naive CXCR3+ CD8+ T cells from blood. As to subset: CD45RO-CCR7+CD27+CD95- naive CD8+ T cells expressing CXCR3 (TNR3+). This sequence joins TRBV10-3 and TRBJ1-2; checking the TCRdb D call of TRBD1 is not possible without DNA. The sequence was obtained from a human donor in good health. Some clones in this sample may be carry-over from other donors' samples. CDR3 residues: CAITNTTGSRNGYTF.